These 27 T cell receptor beta chains came from one sample sequenced in a study of beta chain features in type 1 diabetes. Of the isolated RNA, all was reverse transcribed, and so the sequenced material was expressed TCRB transcripts. Some clones are missing from TCRdb's copy, which holds only in-frame ones; the method was immunoSEQ multiplex PCR. The data show about 320,000 clones, 14% seen once. Sequenced material: central memory CD4+ T cells from blood. These receptors came from a man aged 30 to 45 in good health.

CDR3 region: CARTGGRGETQYF. CDR3 in DNA: TGTGCCAGGACGGGGGGCCGAGGCGAGACCCAGTACTTC. V gene TRBV2 combines with J gene TRBJ2-5; tentatively, D is TRBD2 (7 bases). CDR3 size: 13 residues. Trimming removed 9 bases from V and 5 bases from J, with 16 bases in between. Germline CDR1 and CDR2: SNHLY and FYNNEI.

This clone has more than one count but fewer than ten. The chain combines TRBV5-1 with TRBJ2-2, with no clear D. V was trimmed by 7 bases and J by 1 base, leaving 8 bases between them. CDR3 length: 13 amino acids. Germline CDR1 SGHRS, CDR2 YFSETQ. CDR3 in amino acids: CASLGKNTGELFF. Written as DNA, the CDR3 is TGCGCCAGCCTGGGGAAGAACACCGGGGAGCTGTTTTTT.

V and J are TRBV14 and TRBJ1-2; tentative D call: TRBD1 (6 bases). V was shortened by 4 bases and J by 4 bases, with 16 bases between the two germline ends. CDR3 length equals 15 residues. CDR1 is SGHDN and CDR2 is FVKESK in the germline V gene. This chain's CDR3 is CASSLGGGVAYGYTF. In DNA, the CDR3 is TGTGCCAGCAGCCTAGGGGGAGGGGTAGCCTATGGCTACACCTTC.

This chain joins TRBV19 and TRBJ1-1; D unresolved. Germline V gives CDR1 LNHDA, CDR2 SQIVND (reference sequence). The CDR3 totals 15 residues. V shed 0 bases and J shed 0 bases, with 8 bases lying between them. The CDR3 coding sequence is TGTGCCAGTAGTATAGATCCCATCATGAACACTGAAGCTTTCTTT. This translates into CASSIDPIMNTEAFF.

The V and J genes are TRBV2 and TRBJ1-3; maybe TRBD1 (6 bases). Germline values: CDR1 SNHLY, CDR2 FYNNEI. This CDR3 contains 15 residues. V lost 2 bases and J 4 bases, leaving 12 bases between the germline ends. The CDR3 DNA reads as TGTGCCAGCAGTGAAAGGGGGGGTCCGGGAAACACCATATATTTT. It encodes CASSERGGPGNTIYF.

Only a few counts were recorded for this clone. The V gene is TRBV6-5, the J gene TRBJ1-2, with TRBD1 matching 7 bases. The V segment lost 5 bases and the J segment 3 bases; nucleotides outside the gene matches: 3. Germline V lookup: CDR1 MNHEY, CDR2 SVGAGI. The CDR3 contains 13 residues. CDR3 sequence (DNA): TGTGCCAGCAGTACGCAGGGGGACTATGGCTACACCTTC. Its protein product is CASSTQGDYGYTF.

This clone was seen more than once but under ten times. The chain recombines TRBV5-5 with TRBJ1-5, with D perhaps TRBD1 (6 bases). Germline V lookup: CDR1 SGHKS, CDR2 YYEKEE (reference sequence). The CDR3 spans 15 residues. Trimming stripped 2 bases from V and 8 bases from J, with 17 bases between. The CDR3 reads CASSLRTAVLEPQHF. DNA for the CDR3: TGTGCCAGCAGCTTAAGGACAGCTGTATTAGAGCCCCAGCATTTT.

In its sample, this clone was seen many times. The CDR3 DNA reads TGTGCCAGCTCACCTCTGCCTAGCGGGGACCTCTCTGGGGCCAACGTCCTGACTTTC. It is translated as CASSPLPSGDLSGANVLTF. The chain couples TRBV18 to TRBJ2-6, with TRBD2 identical over 9 bases. The germline gives CDR1 KGHSH, CDR2 LQKENI. Germline trimming cut 3 bases from V and 0 bases from J; bases unmatched to any gene: 9. The CDR3 runs to 19 residues. Using reference TRBV18 and TRBJ2-6 for the parts outside the CDR3, the full variable domain is NAGVMQNPRHLVRRRGQEARLRCSPMKGHSHVYWYRQLPEEGLKFMVYLQKENIIDESGMPKERFSAEFPKEGPSILRIQQVVRGDSAAYFCASSPLPSGDLSGANVLTFGAGSRLTVL.

This clone was counted many times. This chain uses TRBV4-2 with TRBJ2-1, with D perhaps matching TRBD2 (5 bases). The CDR3 runs 17 residues. The V and J ends lost 0 bases and 8 bases respectively, with 20 bases between them. Germline V gene lookup returns CDR1 LGHNA and CDR2 YNFKEQ. The CDR3 here is CASSQERGSSSGYEQFF. The CDR3 DNA follows: TGTGCCAGCAGCCAAGAACGCGGGTCCTCATCTGGTTATGAGCAGTTCTTC.

This clone was counted many times. The genes are TRBV2 and TRBJ2-5; no firm D call. CDR1 and CDR2 (germline): SNHLY, FYNNEI. The CDR3 covers 15 residues. Deletions cut 7 bases from V and 7 bases from J, with 22 bases between. The CDR3, as DNA: TGTGCCAGCACCGCCACCGGGTCAGCAGTAGGGACCCAGTACTTC. Translated: CASTATGSAVGTQYF. The whole variable domain, filled in from reference TRBV2 and TRBJ2-5, reads EPEVTQTPSHQVTQMGQEVILRCVPISNHLYFYWYRQILGQKVEFLVSFYNNEISEKSEIFDDQFSVERPDGSNFTLKIRSTKLEDSAMYFCASTATGSAVGTQYFGPGTRLLVL.

The V and J genes are TRBV19 and TRBJ2-1; 10 bases map to TRBD2. This CDR3 has 14 amino acids. V lost 6 bases to trimming and J lost 8 bases; unmatched junction nucleotides: 7. CDR1 LNHDA and CDR2 SQIVND come from the germline V gene (reference sequence). The CDR3 sequence: CASSAELAGYEQFF. CDR3 coding DNA: TGTGCCAGTAGCGCGGAACTAGCGGGATATGAGCAGTTCTTC.

This chain joins TRBV2 and TRBJ2-5; 9 positions match TRBD1. Germline V gene data show CDR1 as SNHLY and CDR2 as FYNNEI. V dropped 6 bases and J dropped 4; count of bases not matched to a gene: 6. The CDR3 length is 14 residues. CDR3 residues: CASSPQGARETQYF. DNA for the CDR3: TGTGCCAGCAGCCCACAGGGGGCCAGAGAGACCCAGTACTTC.

Only a few counts were recorded for this clone. The rearrangement links TRBV9 to TRBJ2-7; TRBD1 agrees at 9 bases. The CDR3 length is 15 residues. Germline V gene sequence: CDR1 SGDLS, CDR2 YYNGEE. V was clipped by 4 bases and J by 6 bases; unmatched bases: 11. The CDR3 DNA is TGTGCCAGCAGCCTAGCCGGGACAGGGTTGGGCGAGCAGTACTTC. It specifies CASSLAGTGLGEQYF.

V is TRBV4-3 and J is TRBJ2-3, with D unresolved. The CDR3 runs 14 residues. V lost 0 bases to trimming and J lost 7 bases, with 11 bases between them. Per germline, CDR1 LGHNA and CDR2 YSLEER. CDR3 nucleotides: TGCGCCAGCAGCCAAGACCCCGGGCTGAATACGCAGTATTTT. Translated: CASSQDPGLNTQYF.

This clone appeared a few times. The chain joins TRBV7-9 to TRBJ1-1, with D uncertain. From germline, CDR1 is SEHNR and CDR2 FQNEAQ (reference sequence). V was shortened by 2 bases and J by 3 bases, with 7 bases between the two germline ends. This CDR3 spans 13 amino acids. CDR3 bases: TGTGCCAGCAGCTTATATTCCGACACTGAAGCTTTCTTT. This encodes CASSLYSDTEAFF.

The gene calls are TRBV7-9 and TRBJ1-1, with TRBD1 matching 9 bases. The V gene's germline CDR1 is SEHNR and CDR2 FQNEAQ (reference sequence). This CDR3 spans 17 amino acids. The J segment lost 1 base and the V segment lost 5 bases, leaving 11 bases of the junction unmatched. The CDR3: CASSRTGTGLGNTEAFF. The CDR3, as DNA: TGTGCCAGCAGCCGAACCGGGACAGGGTTGGGGAACACTGAAGCTTTCTTT.

V is TRBV19 and J is TRBJ1-1, with TRBD1 as a possible D gene (6 bases). Germline V gives CDR1 LNHDA, CDR2 SQIVND (reference sequence). Trimming stripped 2 bases from V and 8 bases from J, with 12 bases between. The CDR3 totals 13 residues. CDR3 sequence reads: CASSIRRGYEAFF. The CDR3 bases are TGTGCCAGTAGTATAAGAAGGGGGTACGAAGCTTTCTTT.

The rearrangement uses TRBV7-8 and TRBJ2-2; D unresolved. The length of the CDR3 is 12 residues. V was clipped by 5 bases and J by 5 bases, with 6 bases between them. The germline V gene has CDR1 SGHVS and CDR2 FQNEAQ. The CDR3 nucleotides are TGTGCCAGCAGCCGGGCGACCGGGGAGCTGTTTTTT. It yields the protein CASSRATGELFF.

J is TRBJ1-2 and V is TRBV6-6; 7 nucleotides line up with TRBD1. V shed 2 bases, J shed 0 bases, and the junction held 3 bases outside the gene matches. In germline, CDR1 is MNHNY, CDR2 SVGAGI (reference sequence). The CDR3 contains 15 residues. In DNA, the CDR3 is TGTGCCAGCAGTTACCCACAGGGGACTAACTATGGCTACACCTTC. It specifies CASSYPQGTNYGYTF.

The chain employs TRBV5-4 and TRBJ2-2; D is uncertain. V gave up 0 bases and J gave up 6 bases, with 9 bases separating them. This CDR3 is built from 14 residues. Germline CDR1 is SGHNT and CDR2 is YYREEE (reference sequence). The chain's CDR3 is CASSLALDPGELFF. The CDR3 region has the DNA TGTGCCAGCAGCTTGGCTCTTGATCCCGGGGAGCTGTTTTTT.

This clone has only a few counts. The V call is TRBV15, the J call TRBJ1-5; 7 bases agree with TRBD1. The J segment lost 4 bases and the V segment lost 3 bases, leaving 9 bases of the junction unmatched. Germline lookup yields CDR1 LNHNV and CDR2 YYDKDF (reference sequence). This CDR3 has 16 residues. The CDR3 coding sequence is TGTGCCACCAGCAGGGACCAGGGGGTTCTTAATCAGCCCCAGCATTTT. Encoded protein: CATSRDQGVLNQPQHF.

Many counts were recorded for this clone. This chain links TRBV10-3 with TRBJ2-3, with 11 bases aligning to TRBD2. The CDR3 extends over 15 amino acids. The V and J ends lost 4 bases and 5 bases, in that order; junction bases with no gene match: 5. Germline V gives CDR1 ENHRY, CDR2 SYGVKD. CDR3 DNA sequence: TGTGCCATCAGTGGGTCTACTAGCGGGGGAGATACGCAGTATTTT. Translation: CAISGSTSGGDTQYF.

Only a few counts were recorded for this clone. The chain joins TRBV11-2 to TRBJ2-2; TRBD2 is a possible D gene (5 bases). The ends were cut back, 6 bases at V and 4 bases at J, with 12 bases in the middle. Germline-derived CDR1 and CDR2 are SGHAT and FQNNGV. This CDR3 contains 14 residues. For the CDR3, the DNA is TGTGCCAGCAGTAAAGGAGGCATCACCGGGGAGCTGTTTTTT. This gives the protein CASSKGGITGELFF.

This clone was seen only a few times. This chain links TRBV5-4 with TRBJ2-5, with D unresolved. Looked up from germline, CDR1 is SGHNT and CDR2 is YYREEE (reference sequence). The CDR3 runs 12 residues. Trimming stripped 1 base from V and 2 bases from J, with 3 bases between. The CDR3 nucleotides read TGTGCCAGCAGCTTGAATCAAGAGACCCAGTACTTC. Residues: CASSLNQETQYF.

The table lists this clone with a few counts. The V gene is TRBV7-2, the J gene TRBJ1-2; perhaps TRBD1 as D (6 bases). CDR3 size: 17 residues. Germline CDR1 is SGHTA and CDR2 is FQGNSA. V lost 2 bases and J lost 2, with 18 bases in between. As DNA, the CDR3 is TGTGCCAGCAGCTTATCATCAGGGGACGAAGCCAACTATGGCTACACCTTC. Translating gives CASSLSSGDEANYGYTF.

This clone has only a few counts. The chain joins TRBV4-2 to TRBJ2-2; D remains unclear. V was cut by 5 bases and J by 7 bases, with 17 bases left in between. Per the germline V gene, CDR1 is LGHNA and CDR2 is YNFKEQ. The CDR3 covers 15 residues. In DNA, the CDR3 is TGTGCCAGCAGCTTAATGGCCGGGCTTGACGGGGAGCTGTTTTTT. This gives the protein CASSLMAGLDGELFF.

This clone occurred a few times. The chain is built from TRBV7-9 and TRBJ1-6; D may be TRBD1 (6 bases). CDR3 size: 14 residues. V gave up 6 bases and J gave up 7 bases, with 13 bases separating them. CDR1 and CDR2 from the germline V gene are SEHNR and FQNEAQ (reference sequence). CDR3 sequence: CASRNDRRNSPLHF. CDR3 DNA sequence: TGTGCCAGCAGAAACGACAGGAGGAATTCACCCCTCCACTTT.